A selection of T cell receptor beta chains follows, all from one sample in a study of T cells in tumors after PD-1 blockade. The table came from immunoSEQ multiplex PCR; TCRdb's copy has only in-frame clones and leaves some out. The sample holds 45,000 to 60,000 clones, roughly 84% seen once. Sequencing was performed on PBMCs, taken before anti-PD-1 therapy. These receptors came from a human donor with advanced basal cell or squamous cell carcinoma (not recorded which). Both conserved end residues are part of each CDR3. A D gene is named only where the DNA matches it firmly. Clone size appears in some rows only: once, few, many, or a class for an expanded clone.

V gene	D gene	J gene	clone size	CDR3 DNA	CDR3 protein
TRBV19	TRBD2	TRBJ2-1	NA	TGTGCCAGTAGTCCAATCCTCGGGACTAGCGGGAGCTCCTACAATGAGCAGTTCTTC	CASSPILGTSGSSYNEQFF
TRBV2	NA	TRBJ1-3	few	TGTGCCAGCAGTGAAGGGGGACGGCTCGCCATATATTTT	CASSEGGRLAIYF
TRBV7-9	NA	TRBJ2-3	NA	TGTGCCCTAACCTTCGGGTCAGGAGATACGCAGTATTTT	CALTFGSGDTQYF
TRBV12-2	NA	TRBJ2-1	NA	TGTGCAAGTCGCTTAGAAGCACTAGCGGGAGGGCCTGGGTACAATGAGCAGTTCTTC	CASRLEALAGGPGYNEQFF
TRBV2	NA	TRBJ2-3	NA	TGTGCCAGCAGTGAATCCGGGGGAGATACGCAGTATTTT	CASSESGGDTQYF
TRBV4-1	TRBD1	TRBJ1-2	NA	TGCGCCAGCAGCCAAGATCTTGGGACAGGGGTTCTCTATGGCTACACCTTC	CASSQDLGTGVLYGYTF
TRBV10-3	NA	TRBJ2-1	NA	TGTGCCATGGGGGAGGTTGGCTACAATGAGCAGTTCTTC	CAMGEVGYNEQFF
TRBV5-4	TRBD2	TRBJ2-3	NA	TGTGCCAGCAGCTTAGCGGGAGGGCCGGAGACAGATACGCAGTATTTT	CASSLAGGPETDTQYF
TRBV2	TRBD1	TRBJ1-1	NA	TGTGCCAGCAGTGATTGGTTAGCAACGGGGACAGGCGGCAGTAGGACTGAAGCTTTCTTT	CASSDWLATGTGGSRTEAFF
TRBV5-6	TRBD1	TRBJ2-3	NA	TGTGCCAGCAGCAAGGACAGGGGGCGCACAGATACGCAGTATTTT	CASSKDRGRTDTQYF
TRBV28	NA	TRBJ1-5	NA	TGTGCCAGCAGTTCCCTGGACAGATACAATCAGCCCCAGCATTTT	CASSSLDRYNQPQHF
TRBV28	TRBD1	TRBJ1-5	once	TGTGCCAGCAGTGCTAACAGGGGGCGAGGGAATCAGCCCCAGCATTTT	CASSANRGRGNQPQHF
TRBV5-1	TRBD1	TRBJ2-7	NA	TGCGCCAGCAGCCTCCAGACAGGGGGTTCCTACGAGCAGTACTTC	CASSLQTGGSYEQYF
TRBV6-5	NA	TRBJ1-5	NA	TGTGCCAGCAGTCCTCAGTCAGTAACCAATCAGCCCCAGCATTTT	CASSPQSVTNQPQHF
TRBV2	NA	TRBJ2-5	NA	TGTGCCAATTCCAGAGGGCCCCGGGAGACCCAGTACTTC	CANSRGPRETQYF
TRBV2	TRBD1	TRBJ2-7	NA	TGTGCCAGCAGTTACCCCGGGACAGGAGACCAGCAGTACTTC	CASSYPGTGDQQYF
TRBV2	TRBD2	TRBJ2-3	NA	TGTGCCAGCAGGGGAGCGGGAGGACTCACAGATACGCAGTATTTT	CASRGAGGLTDTQYF
TRBV24-1	NA	TRBJ2-2	NA	TGTGCCACCAGATCCGGGACAACGAACACCGGGGAGCTGTTTTTT	CATRSGTTNTGELFF
TRBV27	NA	TRBJ2-1	NA	TGTGCCAGCAGTTTATTGGGGATCAACAATGAGCAGTTCTTC	CASSLLGINNEQFF
TRBV6-2/TRBV6-3	NA	TRBJ2-1	NA	TGTGCCAGCAGTTACTTAGAGAGAGAGCAGTTCTTC	CASSYLEREQFF
TRBV7-9	NA	TRBJ1-4	NA	TGTGCCAGCAGCCCCTCCATGGGGGGGCTGGGTGAAAAACTGTTTTTT	CASSPSMGGLGEKLFF
TRBV2	NA	TRBJ1-2	NA	TGTGCCAGCGAACTTGGGGGCTACACCTTC	CASELGGYTF
TRBV28	NA	TRBJ1-5	NA	TGTGCCAACAGTTCCCCGGGCCTTAAGGCGGGTCAGCCCCAGCATTTT	CANSSPGLKAGQPQHF
TRBV2	NA	TRBJ2-1	once	TGTGCCAGCAGTGAAGACGGGGGTGGGGAGCAGTTCTTC	CASSEDGGGEQFF
TRBV2	TRBD1	TRBJ1-1	NA	TGTGCCAGCAGTGTTAGGACAGGGCAAACTGAAGCTTTCTTT	CASSVRTGQTEAFF
TRBV6-5	NA	TRBJ1-1	NA	TGTGCCAGCAGAAAGGTCTGGGATAACACTGAAGCTTTCTTT	CASRKVWDNTEAFF
TRBV13	NA	TRBJ2-5	NA	TGTGCCAGCAGCCCCAGGGGCGCGCAGACCCAGTACTTC	CASSPRGAQTQYF
TRBV9	TRBD2	TRBJ2-1	NA	TGTGCCAGCAGCGTAGGGTACAGCGGGAGGAACAATGAGCAGTTCTTC	CASSVGYSGRNNEQFF
TRBV14	NA	TRBJ1-1	few	TGTGCCAGCAGCCAAGGTCGGAACACTGAAGCTTTCTTT	CASSQGRNTEAFF
TRBV19	NA	TRBJ1-1	NA	TGTGCCAGTAGCCCCGAGAGGACGTACACTGAAGCTTTCTTT	CASSPERTYTEAFF
TRBV5-1	NA	TRBJ2-5	NA	TGCGCCAGCAGCTTGGCCAGGGAGAAAGAGACCCAGTACTTC	CASSLAREKETQYF
TRBV5-1	TRBD1	TRBJ2-1	NA	TGCGCCAGCAGCTTGGGCAGGGGGCTTTACAATGAGCAGTTCTTC	CASSLGRGLYNEQFF
TRBV29-1	TRBD2	TRBJ2-1	NA	TGCAGCGTTTCAAGACTAGCGGTGAATGAGCAGTTCTTC	CSVSRLAVNEQFF
TRBV12-3/TRBV12-4	NA	TRBJ1-4	NA	TGTGCCAGCAGTTTATCCAGAGAAAAACTGTTTTTT	CASSLSREKLFF
TRBV19	NA	TRBJ1-2	NA	TGTGCCAGTAGTTCCAAGACATTTGGCTACACCTTC	CASSSKTFGYTF
TRBV9	NA	TRBJ2-2	NA	TGTGCCAGCAGCGTAGCACGATGGGCAGGGGCCGGGGAGCTGTTTTTT	CASSVARWAGAGELFF
TRBV3-1/TRBV3-2	TRBD1	TRBJ1-4	NA	TGTGCCAGCAGCCAAGAAGGGGGCTTACTAGGAAAACTGTTTTTT	CASSQEGGLLGKLFF
TRBV5-1	NA	TRBJ2-5	NA	TGCGCCAGCAGCCCACCCAGCCAGCAGGAGACCCAGTACTTC	CASSPPSQQETQYF
TRBV10-3	NA	TRBJ1-3	NA	TGTGCCATCAGTGAGTCGATCTCTGGAAACACCATATATTTT	CAISESISGNTIYF
TRBV4-2	TRBD2	TRBJ2-7	few	TGTGCCAGCCGCCCGACTAGCGCTTCGGATAGCTCCTACGAGCAGTACTTC	CASRPTSASDSSYEQYF
TRBV6-6	NA	TRBJ2-3	NA	TGTGCCAGCAGTTACGTGGGGGGATATCGGGATACGCAGTATTTT	CASSYVGGYRDTQYF
TRBV5-5	NA	TRBJ1-6	NA	TGTGCCAGCAGCTTTAGGGGGTTTGATTCACCCCTCCACTTT	CASSFRGFDSPLHF
TRBV7-9	NA	TRBJ1-2	once	TGTGCCAGCAGCTTAGAAGGATATGGCTACACCTTC	CASSLEGYGYTF
TRBV19	NA	TRBJ1-1	NA	TGTGCCAGTAGTACCGTAGTTAGGAACACTGAAGCTTTCTTT	CASSTVVRNTEAFF
TRBV6-6	NA	TRBJ1-2	NA	TGTGCCAGCAGCCCCGGGGGAGGCCCCCTCAACTACGGCTACACCTTC	CASSPGGGPLNYGYTF
TRBV7-9	NA	TRBJ2-3	medium-sized	TGTGCCAGCAGCTCCCCGAGGGCAGTAGCAGATACGCAGTATTTT	CASSSPRAVADTQYF
TRBV7-2	TRBD1	TRBJ2-7	NA	TGTGCCAGCAGCTTAGGAGCAGGACAGGGCTACGAGCAGTACTTC	CASSLGAGQGYEQYF
TRBV6-4	TRBD2	TRBJ2-1	few	TGTGCCAGCAGTGTGACTAGCGGGATTTACAATGAGCAGTTCTTC	CASSVTSGIYNEQFF
TRBV19	NA	TRBJ2-4	NA	TGTGCCAGTAGTATCCCGGTATCCTCGGCCAAAAACATTCAGTACTTC	CASSIPVSSAKNIQYF
TRBV2	NA	TRBJ1-1	NA	TGTGTCGCGCGAAGGGAGGGCAACACTGAAGCTTTCTTT	CVARREGNTEAFF
TRBV7-9	NA	TRBJ1-4	NA	TGTGCCAGCAGCTCAGGCCGGGCCAGCGTTGAAAAACTGTTTTTT	CASSSGRASVEKLFF
TRBV6-2/TRBV6-3	NA	TRBJ1-1	NA	TGTGCCAGCAGTTACCACACTGAAGCTTTCTTT	CASSYHTEAFF
TRBV13	NA	TRBJ2-2	NA	TGTGCCAGCAGCTCCGGGACTCCTAACACCGGGGAGCTGTTTTTT	CASSSGTPNTGELFF
TRBV18	NA	TRBJ2-3	NA	TGTGCCAGCTCACCACCGTCGGGAGTGATTCTTGATACGCAGTATTTT	CASSPPSGVILDTQYF
TRBV5-8	NA	TRBJ1-4	NA	TGTGCCAGCAGCTTGGGCAGGGCAAATGAAAAACTGTTTTTT	CASSLGRANEKLFF
TRBV28	NA	TRBJ1-2	NA	TGTGCCAGCAGTTTAAAAGCTAACTATGGCTACACCTTC	CASSLKANYGYTF
TRBV3-1/TRBV3-2	NA	TRBJ1-4	NA	TGTGCCAGCAGCCCAAGGTTGGGGTTGAGTGAAAAACTGTTTTTT	CASSPRLGLSEKLFF
TRBV7-2	TRBD2	TRBJ2-1	NA	TGTGCCAGCAGGCGTACTAGCGGGGGGTACAATGAGCAGTTCTTC	CASRRTSGGYNEQFF